Presented here are 7 T cell receptor beta chains from one specimen sequenced in a study of OX40 agonist ivuxolimab in advanced cancers. The data were produced by immunoSEQ multiplex PCR, yet TCRdb's version contains in-frame clones alone and is incomplete. The sample includes 65,000 to 95,000 clones, roughly 83% of them seen just once. The sample consisted of CD4+ or CD8+ T cells sorted from blood, taken in a trial of the OX40 agonist ivuxolimab. The receptors originated from an adult with an advanced solid tumor such as melanoma, head and neck, liver or kidney cancer.

The chain links TRBV28 to TRBJ1-5; maybe TRBD1 (5 bases). The CDR3 is 17 amino acids. Per germline, CDR1 MDHEN and CDR2 SYDVKM. Trimming cost V 4 bases and J 1 base, with 17 bases left between them. CDR3 coding DNA: TGTGCCAGCAGTTCTATTGGGGCGGCCCTAAGCAATCAGCCCCAGCATTTT. It translates to CASSSIGAALSNQPQHF.

The chain uses TRBV6-6 and TRBJ2-7; possible D gene TRBD2, 5 bases. Germline V gives CDR1 MNHNY, CDR2 SVGAGI (reference sequence). CDR3 length: 15 residues. Trimming stripped 6 bases from V and 0 bases from J, with 15 bases between. CDR3 in amino acids: CASSPGGFLSYEQYF. The DNA of the CDR3 is TGTGCCAGCAGCCCCGGAGGTTTCCTCTCCTACGAGCAGTACTTC.

Only one count was recorded for this clone. The genes are TRBV6-6 and TRBJ1-2; D remains ambiguous. Germline V gene data show CDR1 as MNHNY and CDR2 as SVGAGI (reference sequence). The CDR3 contains 12 residues. Deletions cut 2 bases from V and 9 bases from J, with 10 bases between. The CDR3 DNA follows: TGTGCCAGCAGTTACCCAGAAGACAGCTACACCTTC. As protein: CASSYPEDSYTF.

This clone was detected only once. The chain joins TRBV7-2 to TRBJ2-4; D gene uncertain. CDR3 length equals 17 residues. V lost 0 bases and J 5 bases, leaving 17 bases between the germline ends. CDR1 is SGHTA and CDR2 is FQGNSA in the germline V gene. CDR3: CASSLAGPHGRENIQYF. The CDR3 DNA reads TGTGCCAGCAGCTTAGCGGGTCCCCACGGCCGGGAAAACATTCAGTACTTC.

The rearrangement joins TRBV28 to TRBJ1-1; weak D call: TRBD1 (5 bases). Germline assignment: CDR1 MDHEN and CDR2 SYDVKM. The V and J ends lost 5 bases and 4 bases respectively, with 20 bases between them. The CDR3 extends over 16 amino acids. In DNA, the CDR3 is TGTGCCAGCAGTACCTTACGATATCCCGGGGGCACTGAAGCTTTCTTT. Translating gives CASSTLRYPGGTEAFF.

V and J are TRBV7-3 and TRBJ1-1; 9 bases map to TRBD1. CDR1 SGHTA and CDR2 FQGTGA come from the germline V gene. This CDR3 is 13 amino acids long. V trimming: 2 bases; J trimming: 5 bases; junction bases outside the gene matches: 0. The CDR3 DNA reads as TGTGCCAGCAGCTTAGGACAGGGGACTGAAGCTTTCTTT. Translated, it gives CASSLGQGTEAFF.

V and J are TRBV11-2 and TRBJ2-5, with D perhaps matching TRBD1 or TRBD2 (5 bases each). Trimming left V 4 bases short and J 5 bases short, with 14 bases between. Germline-derived CDR1 and CDR2 are SGHAT and FQNNGV. The CDR3 covers 14 residues. The CDR3 protein is CASSSAGGMETQYF. CDR3 DNA sequence: TGTGCCAGCAGCTCCGCTGGGGGTATGGAGACCCAGTACTTC.